The rows below give T cell receptor beta chains drawn from one sample of a study of beta chain features in type 1 diabetes. The method was immunoSEQ multiplex PCR; TCRdb's version includes in-frame clones alone and lacks a portion of them. The table includes 400,000 or so clones, about 10% detected once. The source material was central memory CD4+ T cells from blood. These receptors all stem from a young man with type 1 diabetes. CDR3s include the opening cysteine and the closing phenylalanine or tryptophan.

v_gene,CDR3aa
TRBV19,CASSWTGASGANVLTF
TRBV6-1,CASIGVQGNQPQHF
TRBV9,CASSARVGDNEFF
TRBV25-1,CASSWTGGETQYF
TRBV7-9,CASSLGQGGQPQHF
TRBV7-2,CASSRDTQYF
TRBV18,CASSRPGQGRSEQYF
TRBV7-2,CASSLDRDQPQHF
TRBV9,CASSASGIGTDTQYF
TRBV2,CASSEVKGDQYF
TRBV7-3,CASSLRGETQYF
TRBV2,CASSEKGGYGYTF
TRBV4-2,CASSLRTDTQYF
TRBV18,CASSPPAQQETQYF
TRBV19,CASVGQGNTEAFF
TRBV27,CASSPSQTASGLLYEQYF
TRBV28,CASRAVGQGINEQYF
TRBV7-2,CASSLGVRTDGEANYGYTF
TRBV4-1,CASSQRTGGDTEAFF
TRBV10-3,CAISDGDSSGNTIYF
TRBV5-1,CASSVGQGGPDTQYF
TRBV28,CASSFIQGRNTEAFF
TRBV5-1,CASSLGQDYIYGYTF